The T cell receptor beta chain described here comes from a study of Graves' ophthalmopathy and Graves' hyperthyroidism. PBMCs were isolated by Ficoll-Paque density gradient centrifugation, using roughly 11 ml of fresh peripheral blood as the starting material. V lost 1 base, J lost 4 bases, and 11 bases lay in between. CDR3 length: 14 residues. For repertoire sequencing, the TCR beta CDR3 regions were amplified from RNA transcripts. The first round was an RT-PCR with HTBI primers, and the second round was a multiplex PCR. TCRdb fed the multiplex PCR reads into MiXCR, producing one record per CDR3 protein. The repertoire holds a few hundred thousand distinct CDR3 sequences, with around 16% as singletons. Findings and limits, study-wide: Blood also held most thyroid clonotypes expanded above 0.001 frequency.

This clonotype was observed at least ten times. The antigen is unknown. Being one base from a much bigger clone, this may be a read error. Lacking the conserved final phenylalanine or tryptophan, this CDR3 likely reflects a read error. The J gene is TRBJ2-7, the V gene TRBV12-3 or TRBV12-4; D might be TRBD2 (6 bases). What was sequenced was peripheral blood. The TCR sequence derives from a woman aged 18-29 years with Graves' ophthalmopathy. The CDR3 sequence is CASSLEEGRYEQYL. CDR3 bases: TGTGCCAGCAGTTTAGAGGAAGGGAGGTACGAGCAGTACCTC.